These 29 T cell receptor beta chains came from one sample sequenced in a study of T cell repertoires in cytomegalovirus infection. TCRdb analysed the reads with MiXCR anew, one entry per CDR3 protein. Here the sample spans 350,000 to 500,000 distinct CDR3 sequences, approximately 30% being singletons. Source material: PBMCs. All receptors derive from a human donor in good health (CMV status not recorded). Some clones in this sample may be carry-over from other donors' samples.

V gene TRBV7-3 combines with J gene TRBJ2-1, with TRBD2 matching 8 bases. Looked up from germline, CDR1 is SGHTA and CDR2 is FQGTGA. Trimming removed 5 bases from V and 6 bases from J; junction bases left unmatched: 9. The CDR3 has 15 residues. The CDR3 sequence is CASSPTGGLSNEQFF. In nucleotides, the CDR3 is TGTGCCAGCAGCCCCACGGGGGGGCTTTCCAATGAGCAGTTCTTC.

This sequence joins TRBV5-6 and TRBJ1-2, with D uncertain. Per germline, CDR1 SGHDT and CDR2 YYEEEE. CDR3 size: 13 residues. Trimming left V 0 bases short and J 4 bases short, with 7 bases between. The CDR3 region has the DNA TGTGCCAGCAGCTTGGAGCCAGTCTATGGCTACACCTTC. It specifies CASSLEPVYGYTF. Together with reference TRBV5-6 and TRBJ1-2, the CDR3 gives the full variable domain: DAGVTQSPTHLIKTRGQQVTLRCSPKSGHDTVSWYQQALGQGPQFIFQYYEEEERQRGNFPDRFSGHQFPNYSSELNVNALLLGDSALYLCASSLEPVYGYTFGSGTRLTVV.

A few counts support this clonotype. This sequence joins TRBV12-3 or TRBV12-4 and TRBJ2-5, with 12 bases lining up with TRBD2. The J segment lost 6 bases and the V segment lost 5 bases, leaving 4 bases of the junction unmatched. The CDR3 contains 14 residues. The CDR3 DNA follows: TGTGCCAGCAGTGGGACTAGCGGGTGGAAGACCCAGTACTTC. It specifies CASSGTSGWKTQYF.

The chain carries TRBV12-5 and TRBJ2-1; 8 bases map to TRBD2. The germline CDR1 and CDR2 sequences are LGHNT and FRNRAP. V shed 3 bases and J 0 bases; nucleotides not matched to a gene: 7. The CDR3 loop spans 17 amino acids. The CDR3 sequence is CASGFSTGTSSYNEQFF. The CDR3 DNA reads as TGTGCTAGTGGTTTCAGTACCGGGACTAGCTCCTACAATGAGCAGTTCTTC.

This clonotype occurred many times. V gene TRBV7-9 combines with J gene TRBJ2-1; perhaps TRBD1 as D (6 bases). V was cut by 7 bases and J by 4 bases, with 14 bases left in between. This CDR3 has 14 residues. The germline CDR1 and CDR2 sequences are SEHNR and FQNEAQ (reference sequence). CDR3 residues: CASTVSGQYNEQFF. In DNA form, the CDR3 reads TGTGCCAGCACCGTAAGCGGACAGTACAATGAGCAGTTCTTC.

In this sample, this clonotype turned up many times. For the CDR3, the DNA is TGTGCCAGCAGCCCCCACCTTCGCTTAGGGTGGACTCCCTACGAGCAGTACTTC. Its translation is CASSPHLRLGWTPYEQYF. The chain combines TRBV7-3 with TRBJ2-7; D possibly corresponds to TRBD2 (5 bases). Trimming took 5 bases from V and 2 from J, leaving 25 bases between them. The germline CDR1 and CDR2 sequences are SGHTA and FQGTGA. This CDR3 is 18 amino acids long.

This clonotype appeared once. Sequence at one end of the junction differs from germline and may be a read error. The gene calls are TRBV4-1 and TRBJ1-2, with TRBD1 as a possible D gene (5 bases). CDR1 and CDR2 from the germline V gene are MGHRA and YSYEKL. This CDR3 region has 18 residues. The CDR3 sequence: CASSQETTSQGGDESYTF. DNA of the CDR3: TGTGCCAGCAGCCAAGAAACCACGAGTCAGGGCGGAGACGAAAGCTACACCTTC.

The CDR3 nucleotides read TGTGCCAGCAGTGCGGAGCCGATGAACACTGAAGCTTTCTTT. This encodes CASSAEPMNTEAFF. This chain joins TRBV6-4 and TRBJ1-1; D gene unclear. The CDR3 consists of 14 residues. Trimming cost V 4 bases and J 0 bases, with 9 bases left between them. Germline V gives CDR1 MRHNA, CDR2 SNTAGT.

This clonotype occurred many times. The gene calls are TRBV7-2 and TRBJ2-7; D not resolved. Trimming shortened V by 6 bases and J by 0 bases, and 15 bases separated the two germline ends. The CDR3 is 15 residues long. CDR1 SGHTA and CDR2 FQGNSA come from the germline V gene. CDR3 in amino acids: CASRDHTPSSYEQYF. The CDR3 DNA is TGTGCCAGCAGGGACCACACCCCAAGCTCCTACGAGCAGTACTTC.

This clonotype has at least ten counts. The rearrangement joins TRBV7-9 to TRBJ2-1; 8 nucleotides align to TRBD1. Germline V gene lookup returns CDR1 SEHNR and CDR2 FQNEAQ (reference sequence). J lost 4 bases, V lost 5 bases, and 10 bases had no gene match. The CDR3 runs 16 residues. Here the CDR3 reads CASSPDRGERYNEQFF. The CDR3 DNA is TGTGCCAGCAGCCCCGACAGGGGAGAACGGTACAATGAGCAGTTCTTC.

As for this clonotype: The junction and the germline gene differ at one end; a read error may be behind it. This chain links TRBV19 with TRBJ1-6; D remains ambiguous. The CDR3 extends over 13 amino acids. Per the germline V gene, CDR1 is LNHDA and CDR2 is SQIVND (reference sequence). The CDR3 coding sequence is TGTGCCAGTAGTATAGAACTTAGTTCACACCTCCACTTT. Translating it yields CASSIELSSHLHF. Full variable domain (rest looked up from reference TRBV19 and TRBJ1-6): DGGITQSPKYLFRKEGQNVTLSCEQNLNHDAMYWYRQDPGQGLRLIYYSQIVNDFQKGDIAEGYSVSREKKESFPLTVTSAQKNPTAFYLCASSIELSSHLHFGNGTRLTVT.

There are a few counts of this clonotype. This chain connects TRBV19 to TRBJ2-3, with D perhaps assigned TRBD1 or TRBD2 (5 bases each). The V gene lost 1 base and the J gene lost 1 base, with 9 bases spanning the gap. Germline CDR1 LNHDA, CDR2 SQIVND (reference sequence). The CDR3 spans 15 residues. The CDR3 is CASSIVGVRTDTQYF. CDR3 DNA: TGTGCCAGTAGTATAGTGGGGGTTCGCACAGATACGCAGTATTTT.

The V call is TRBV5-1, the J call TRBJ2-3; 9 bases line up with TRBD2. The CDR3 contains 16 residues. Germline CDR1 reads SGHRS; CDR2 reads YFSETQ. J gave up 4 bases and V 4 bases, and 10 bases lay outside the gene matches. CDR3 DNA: TGCGCCAGCAGCCTCGGAGGTAGCGGGGGAGCAGATACGCAGTATTTT. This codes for CASSLGGSGGADTQYF.

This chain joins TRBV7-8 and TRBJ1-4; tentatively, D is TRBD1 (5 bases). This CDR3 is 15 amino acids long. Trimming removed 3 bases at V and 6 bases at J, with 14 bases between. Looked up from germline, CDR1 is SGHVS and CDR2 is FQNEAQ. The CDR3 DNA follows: TGTGCCAGCAGCTTCCGGGACGCCGAGTATGAAAAACTGTTTTTT. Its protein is CASSFRDAEYEKLFF.

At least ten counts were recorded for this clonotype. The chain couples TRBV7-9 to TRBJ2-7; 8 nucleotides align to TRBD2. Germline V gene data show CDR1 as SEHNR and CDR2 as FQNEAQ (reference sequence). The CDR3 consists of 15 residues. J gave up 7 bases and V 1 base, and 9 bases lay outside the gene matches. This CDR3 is CASSLGAGARGEQYF. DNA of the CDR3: TGTGCCAGCAGCTTAGGAGCGGGGGCCCGAGGGGAGCAGTACTTC.

The CDR3 coding sequence is TGTGCCAGCAGCACCCAGGAGGGGTACACCATATATTTT. Its protein product is CASSTQEGYTIYF. The V gene is TRBV6-5, the J gene TRBJ1-3; perhaps TRBD1 as D (5 bases). V was cut by 6 bases and J by 8 bases, with 14 bases left in between. Germline V gives CDR1 MNHEY, CDR2 SVGAGI. The CDR3 is made up of 13 amino acids.

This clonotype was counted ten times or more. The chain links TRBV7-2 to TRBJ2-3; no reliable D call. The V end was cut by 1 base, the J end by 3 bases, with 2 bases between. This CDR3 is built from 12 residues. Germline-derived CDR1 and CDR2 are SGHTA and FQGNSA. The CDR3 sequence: CASSLDTDTQYF. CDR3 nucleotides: TGTGCCAGCAGCTTAGATACAGATACGCAGTATTTT.

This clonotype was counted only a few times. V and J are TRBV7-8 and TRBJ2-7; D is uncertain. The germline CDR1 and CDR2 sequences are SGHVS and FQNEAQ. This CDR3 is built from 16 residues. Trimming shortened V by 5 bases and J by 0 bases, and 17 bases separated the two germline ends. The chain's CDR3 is CASSPFGTKASYEQYF. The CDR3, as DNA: TGTGCCAGCAGCCCATTTGGTACTAAGGCCTCCTACGAGCAGTACTTC.

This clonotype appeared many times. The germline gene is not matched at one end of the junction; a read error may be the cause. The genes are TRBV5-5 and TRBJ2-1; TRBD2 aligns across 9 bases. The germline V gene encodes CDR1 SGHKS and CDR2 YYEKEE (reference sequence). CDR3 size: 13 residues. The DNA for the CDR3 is TGTGCCAGCAGCGACTTTAGCGGGGGCACGAAAATCTTC. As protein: CASSDFSGGTKIF.

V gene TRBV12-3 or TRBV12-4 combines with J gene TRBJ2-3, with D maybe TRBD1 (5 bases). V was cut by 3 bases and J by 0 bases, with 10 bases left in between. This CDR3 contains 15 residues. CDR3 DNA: TGTGCCAGCAGTTTCAGGGTTTCTAGCACAGATACGCAGTATTTT. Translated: CASSFRVSSTDTQYF.

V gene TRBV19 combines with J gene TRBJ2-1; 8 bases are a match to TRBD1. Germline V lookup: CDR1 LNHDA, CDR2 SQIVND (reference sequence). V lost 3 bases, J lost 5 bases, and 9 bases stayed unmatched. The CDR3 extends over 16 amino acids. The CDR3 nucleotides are TGTGCCAGTAGTATCCGGACAGGGCTTCTCAACAATGAGCAGTTCTTC. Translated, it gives CASSIRTGLLNNEQFF.

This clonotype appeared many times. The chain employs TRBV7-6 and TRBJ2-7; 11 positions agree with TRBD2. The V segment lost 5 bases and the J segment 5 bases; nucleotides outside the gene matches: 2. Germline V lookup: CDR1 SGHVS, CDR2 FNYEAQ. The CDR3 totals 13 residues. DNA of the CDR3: TGTGCCAGCAGCGAACTAGCGGGGGACGAGCAGTACTTC. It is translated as CASSELAGDEQYF.

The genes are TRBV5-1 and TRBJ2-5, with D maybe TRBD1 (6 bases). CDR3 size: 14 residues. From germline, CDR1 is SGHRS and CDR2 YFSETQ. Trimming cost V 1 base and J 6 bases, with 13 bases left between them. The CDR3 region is CASSLPGVRKTQYF. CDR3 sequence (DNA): TGCGCCAGCAGCTTGCCAGGGGTCAGGAAGACCCAGTACTTC.

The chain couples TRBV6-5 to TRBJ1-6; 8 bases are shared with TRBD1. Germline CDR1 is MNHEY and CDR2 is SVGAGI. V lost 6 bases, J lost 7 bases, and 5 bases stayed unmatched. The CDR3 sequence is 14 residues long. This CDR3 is CASRFGQGNSPLHF. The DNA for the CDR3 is TGTGCCAGCAGGTTTGGACAGGGAAATTCACCCCTCCACTTT.

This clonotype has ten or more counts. In DNA form, the CDR3 reads TGTGCCAGCAGCTTAGCCCTTAGCGGGGGGGCGGGGGAGCAGTACTTC. It is translated as CASSLALSGGAGEQYF. The chain carries TRBV7-8 and TRBJ2-7, with 11 nucleotides matching TRBD2. Germline CDR1 and CDR2: SGHVS and FQNEAQ. The junction had 8 bases not matched to a gene; V was cut back by 0 bases and J by 7 bases. The CDR3 is 16 residues long.

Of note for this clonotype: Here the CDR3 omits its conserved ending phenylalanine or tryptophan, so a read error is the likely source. This CDR3 reads CDSSTGLLNNEQFL. The CDR3 DNA follows: TGTGACAGCAGCACTGGTCTACTCAATAATGAGCAGTTCTTA. The chain uses TRBV7-2 and TRBJ2-1; unclear D gene. This CDR3 spans 14 amino acids. Germline lookup yields CDR1 SGHTA and CDR2 FQGNSA.

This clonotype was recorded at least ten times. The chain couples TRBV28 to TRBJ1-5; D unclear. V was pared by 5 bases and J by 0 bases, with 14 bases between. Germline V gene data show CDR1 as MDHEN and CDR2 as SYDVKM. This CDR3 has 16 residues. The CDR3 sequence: CASSATQRLSNQPQHF. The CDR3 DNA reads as TGTGCCAGCAGTGCTACACAGAGGCTTAGCAATCAGCCCCAGCATTTT. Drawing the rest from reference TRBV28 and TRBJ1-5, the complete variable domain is DVKVTQSSRYLVKRTGEKVFLECVQDMDHENMFWYRQDPGLGLRLIYFSYDVKMKEKGDIPEGYSVSREKKERFSLILESASTNQTSMYLCASSATQRLSNQPQHFGDGTRLSIL.

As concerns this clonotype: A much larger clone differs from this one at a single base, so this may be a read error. The CDR3 coding sequence is TGTGCCAGCAGCCAGGGACTAGCGGGGTGGGCCTGGTATTTT. It encodes CASSQGLAGWAWYF. This chain links TRBV7-6 with TRBJ2-3; TRBD2 agrees at 13 bases. Per germline, CDR1 SGHVS and CDR2 FNYEAQ. V gave up 5 bases and J gave up 14 bases; unmatched junction bases: 10. The CDR3 totals 14 residues.

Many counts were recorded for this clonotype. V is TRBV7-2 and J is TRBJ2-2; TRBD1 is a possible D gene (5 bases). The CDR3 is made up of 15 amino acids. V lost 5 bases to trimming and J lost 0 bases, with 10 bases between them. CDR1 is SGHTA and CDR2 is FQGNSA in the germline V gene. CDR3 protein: CASSRQPSNTGELFF. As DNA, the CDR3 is TGTGCCAGCAGCCGACAGCCTTCGAACACCGGGGAGCTGTTTTTT.